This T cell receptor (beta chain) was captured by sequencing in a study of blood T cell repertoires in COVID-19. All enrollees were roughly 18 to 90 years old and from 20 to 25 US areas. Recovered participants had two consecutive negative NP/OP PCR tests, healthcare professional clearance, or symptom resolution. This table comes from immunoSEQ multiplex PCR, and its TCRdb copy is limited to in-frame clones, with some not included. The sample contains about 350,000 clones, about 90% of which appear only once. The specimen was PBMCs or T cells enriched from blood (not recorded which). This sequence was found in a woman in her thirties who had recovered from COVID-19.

The CDR3 DNA reads TGCGCCAGCAGCCAAGATCACGGAGGGGCTGAAGCTTTCTTT. As protein: CASSQDHGGAEAFF. The V gene is TRBV4-1, the J gene TRBJ1-1, with a weak D call TRBD1 (5 bases). Trimming took 0 bases from V and 6 from J, leaving 11 bases between them. The CDR3 extends over 14 amino acids. The germline V gene has CDR1 MGHRA and CDR2 YSYEKL.